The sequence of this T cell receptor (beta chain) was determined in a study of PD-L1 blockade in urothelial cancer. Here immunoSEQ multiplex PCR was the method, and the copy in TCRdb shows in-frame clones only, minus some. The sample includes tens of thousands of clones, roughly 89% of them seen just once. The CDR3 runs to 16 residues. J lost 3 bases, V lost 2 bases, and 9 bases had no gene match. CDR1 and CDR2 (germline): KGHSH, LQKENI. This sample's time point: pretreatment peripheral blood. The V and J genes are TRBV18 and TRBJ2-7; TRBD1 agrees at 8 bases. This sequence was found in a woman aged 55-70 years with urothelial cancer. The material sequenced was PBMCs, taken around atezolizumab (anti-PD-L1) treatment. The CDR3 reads CASSPGTGGQGYEQYF. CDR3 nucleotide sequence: TGTGCCAGCTCACCAGGGACAGGCGGCCAGGGCTACGAGCAGTACTTC.